Reported below is one T cell receptor (beta chain). Its antigen is not known. Produced via immunoSEQ multiplex PCR; TCRdb's table is partial and in-frame only. The profile shows more than 45,000 clones, around two thirds of them singletons. The data belong to a study of T cell clones after liver transplantation. Study summary: A pre-transplant mixed lymphocyte reaction with TCRbeta sequencing defined graft-donor-reactive clones followed in post-transplant blood. Tolerant meant at least one year fully off immunosuppression without liver enzymes above twice normal.

Per the germline V gene, CDR1 is MRHNA and CDR2 is SNTAGT. The CDR3 runs 15 residues. V lost 4 bases to trimming and J lost 2 bases; unmatched junction nucleotides: 5. Findings of the study overall: Small, mixed patient groups and varying post-transplant times limit these conclusions. A larger donor-reactive than third-party decline suggested partial antigen-specific deletion.

This specimen was CD4+ T cells from blood, taken at the roughly 16-month timepoint. This TCR came from a human patient who received a liver transplant. Some T cells may be transferred from the graft donor. The chain links TRBV6-4 to TRBJ1-2; 9 bases line up with TRBD1. The CDR3 DNA follows: TGTGCCAGCAGTGGGGGGGGGACAGGGAACTATGGCTACACCTTC. Translating it yields CASSGGGTGNYGYTF.